This is a list of T cell receptor beta chains from one sample in a study of cytomegalovirus exposure and HLA in healthy donors. Repertoires were generated with immunoSEQ multiplex PCR, while TCRdb's copy carries only in-frame clones and drops some. This sample has 150,000 to 200,000 clones, with more than 70% found just once. Sequencing was done on a sample of PBMCs. These receptors originate from a woman between 45 and 65 years old in good health and CMV-seropositive. CDR3s include the opening cysteine and the closing phenylalanine or tryptophan. A D gene is named only where the DNA matches it firmly. Clone sizes are given selectively: once, few, many, or a class where the clone is expanded.

. | TRBJ1-4 | TRBD1 | TRBV4-2 | TGTGCCAGCAGGGACAGGGGGCAGAGTGAAAAACTGTTTTTT | CASRDRGQSEKLFF
. | TRBJ2-3 | TRBD2 | TRBV9 | TGTGCCAGCAGCGGGGGGACTAGCGGCACAGATACGCAGTATTTT | CASSGGTSGTDTQYF
. | TRBJ2-6 | . | TRBV9 | TGTGCCAGCAGCGCAGAGACAGGTGGCAACGTCCTGACTTTC | CASSAETGGNVLTF
. | TRBJ1-1 | . | TRBV4-2 | TGTGCCAGCAGCCAGAGTAGCTTCAGGGACACTGAAGCTTTCTTT | CASSQSSFRDTEAFF
once | TRBJ1-2 | . | TRBV13 | TGTGCCAGCAGCTTCGGAGGGGACTATGGCTACACCTTC | CASSFGGDYGYTF
once | TRBJ2-7 | . | TRBV29-1 | TGCAGCGTGACTATCCTTTCGACAGGACGCGGACCGGAGCAGTACTTC | CSVTILSTGRGPEQYF
. | TRBJ1-5 | . | TRBV28 | TGTGCCAGCAGTGAGGACACCAATCAGCCCCAGCATTTT | CASSEDTNQPQHF
. | TRBJ2-5 | TRBD2 | TRBV5-1 | TGCGCCAGCAGCTTGGCGCCTAGCGGGGGGGCAATAGAGACCCAGTACTTC | CASSLAPSGGAIETQYF
. | TRBJ2-1 | . | TRBV11-3 | TGTGCCAGCAGCTTACGGCCCGGGGAGAGTGAGCAGTTCTTC | CASSLRPGESEQFF
. | TRBJ1-4 | . | TRBV7-8 | TGTGCCAGCAGCCGAAGTCCCGGGGGGGGAGAAAAACTGTTTTTT | CASSRSPGGGEKLFF
. | TRBJ1-2 | TRBD1 | TRBV4-3 | TGCGCCAGCAGCTTAGACAGGGGCGGTGGCTACACCTTC | CASSLDRGGGYTF
. | TRBJ2-4 | TRBD1 | TRBV28 | TGTGCCAGCGCCTTGGACAGGGGAGACATTCAGTACTTC | CASALDRGDIQYF
few | TRBJ2-7 | TRBD2 | TRBV4-3 | TGCGCCAGCAGCCTGACTAGCGGGAGATACGACGAGCAGTACTTC | CASSLTSGRYDEQYF
. | TRBJ2-3 | . | TRBV11-3 | TGTGCCAGCAGCCCGACCCGCGGAGCGGGCCACACAGATACGCAGTATTTT | CASSPTRGAGHTDTQYF
. | TRBJ1-1 | . | TRBV14 | TGTGCCAGCAGCCAAGGCCCGGCTGACAGGATGAACACTGAAGCTTTCTTT | CASSQGPADRMNTEAFF
. | TRBJ1-1 | . | TRBV5-1 | TGCGCCAGCAGCGGGACAAGGGCCCCTGAAGCTTTCTTT | CASSGTRAPEAFF
. | TRBJ2-7 | TRBD1 | TRBV10-1 | TGCGCCAGCAGTGAGCCCGGACAGGGTCTGAACGAGCAGTACTTC | CASSEPGQGLNEQYF
. | TRBJ1-1 | . | TRBV7-9 | TGTGCCAGCAGCTTCGGAGGGCAGTCCGGTGAAGCTTTCTTT | CASSFGGQSGEAFF
once | TRBJ2-2 | . | TRBV18 | TGTGCCAGCTCACCGATGTATGGGGACTGGGACACCGGGGAGCTGTTTTTT | CASSPMYGDWDTGELFF
. | TRBJ1-2 | TRBD1 | TRBV4-3 | TGCGCCAGCAGCCAAGAGTGGCGGACAGGGGGTTCTTACTACGGCTACACCTTC | CASSQEWRTGGSYYGYTF
once | TRBJ2-2 | TRBD2 | TRBV11-2 | TGTGCCAGCAGCTTAACGCGCGGGAGGGATGGGGAGCTGTTTTTT | CASSLTRGRDGELFF
. | TRBJ2-5 | TRBD1 | TRBV19 | TGTGCCAGTAGTATGTCAGGGGGCAGCGAGACCCAGTACTTC | CASSMSGGSETQYF
. | TRBJ2-7 | . | TRBV28 | TGTGCCAGCAGTTTAGCCCTAACCTACGAGCAGTACTTC | CASSLALTYEQYF
. | TRBJ2-1 | TRBD2 | TRBV15 | TGTGCCACCAGCAGAGATCGCGGGGGGTGGGATGAGCAGTTCTTC | CATSRDRGGWDEQFF
. | TRBJ2-2 | TRBD2 | TRBV4-3 | TGCGCCAGCAGCCCTACTAGCGGGGGGGTTATCGGGGAGCTGTTTTTT | CASSPTSGGVIGELFF
. | TRBJ1-2 | . | TRBV25-1 | TGTGCCAGCAGTGGGACGGCAGGGATAAATGGCTACACCTTC | CASSGTAGINGYTF
. | TRBJ2-7 | TRBD1 | TRBV7-9 | TGTGCCAGCAGACCCAGGGGGTACGAGCAGTACTTC | CASRPRGYEQYF
. | TRBJ2-3 | TRBD1 | TRBV19 | TGTGCCAGCAGACAGGGATTAAACACAGATACGCAGTATTTT | CASRQGLNTDTQYF
. | TRBJ1-2 | TRBD1 | TRBV28 | TGTGCCAGCACGCCCCCCGGGGACAGGGCCTTCTATGGCTACACCTTC | CASTPPGDRAFYGYTF
. | TRBJ2-2 | TRBD2 | TRBV9 | TGTGCCAGCAGCGTAGCGGGAGGGATCACCGGGGAGCTGTTTTTT | CASSVAGGITGELFF
. | TRBJ1-1 | . | TRBV25-1 | TGTGCCAGCAGTGAATTAAGCGGGGGGGGTGGCACTGAAGCTTTCTTT | CASSELSGGGGTEAFF
. | TRBJ2-7 | TRBD1 | TRBV19 | TGTGCCAGTAGTAGGGACAGGGACCACGAGCAGTACTTC | CASSRDRDHEQYF
. | TRBJ2-1 | . | TRBV5-1 | TGCGCCAGCAGCTTGGGACAGTCTGACAATGAGCAGTTCTTC | CASSLGQSDNEQFF
. | TRBJ1-6 | . | TRBV2 | TGTGCCAGCAGGACGCCAGGCCTTAATTCACCCCTCCACTTT | CASRTPGLNSPLHF
. | TRBJ1-2 | TRBD1 | TRBV28 | TGTGCCAGCAGACGGGACAGGGGGCTTGGCGGCTACACCTTC | CASRRDRGLGGYTF
once | TRBJ2-3 | . | TRBV7-2 | TGTGCCAGCAGCAGAGGAGGAGGGCCCCCCACAGATACGCAGTATTTT | CASSRGGGPPTDTQYF
once | TRBJ1-2 | . | TRBV28 | TGTGCCAGCAGTTTGCCGCTCGCGGGTGGCTACACCTTC | CASSLPLAGGYTF
few | TRBJ2-1 | TRBD2 | TRBV11-2 | TGTGCCAGCAGCTCAGCTAGCGGGGGAGGTGGGTCGAGCAATGAGCAGTTCTTC | CASSSASGGGGSSNEQFF
. | TRBJ2-7 | . | TRBV27 | TGTGCCAGCAGTTTAAGCAGGACCTACGAGCAGTACTTC | CASSLSRTYEQYF
. | TRBJ2-1 | TRBD2 | TRBV9 | TGTGCCAGCAGCGCCACTAGCGGCGGCTCCTACAATGAGCAGTTCTTC | CASSATSGGSYNEQFF
. | TRBJ1-4 | TRBD1 | TRBV6-1 | TGTGCCAGCAGCAACGGACAGGAAGGGTTTAAACTGTTTTTT | CASSNGQEGFKLFF
. | TRBJ1-2 | . | TRBV7-2 | TGTGCCAGCAGCCCTGCGGGGTCGGGAGGCTACACCTTC | CASSPAGSGGYTF
once | TRBJ1-3 | . | TRBV30 | TGTGCCTACCGAACTTTCTCTGGAAACACCATATATTTT | CAYRTFSGNTIYF
few | TRBJ1-1 | TRBD1 | TRBV6-5 | TGTGCCAGCAGTTACTCCTTCCAGGGGGCCTCTGAAGCTTTCTTT | CASSYSFQGASEAFF
. | TRBJ2-7 | TRBD1 | TRBV30 | TGTGCCTGGAGCTTGGGGACAGGGAGGTACGAGCAGTACTTC | CAWSLGTGRYEQYF
. | TRBJ1-2 | . | TRBV4-1 | TGCGCCAGCAGCCAGCAAAACTTAGCTAACTATGGCTACACCTTC | CASSQQNLANYGYTF
. | TRBJ2-7 | TRBD1 | TRBV7-6 | TGTGCCAGCAGCCTAGGGACAGGGGAGTACGAGCAGTACTTC | CASSLGTGEYEQYF
few | TRBJ2-7 | TRBD2 | TRBV5-5 | TGTGCCAGCAGCTTGGGCACTAGCGGTACCTACGAGCAGTACTTC | CASSLGTSGTYEQYF
. | TRBJ1-5 | TRBD1 | TRBV28 | TGTGCCAGCAGTCCAGGGGGGAATCAGCCCCAGCATTTT | CASSPGGNQPQHF
few | TRBJ1-1 | . | TRBV7-9 | TGTGCCAGCACAGGCACTGAAGCTTTCTTT | CASTGTEAFF
. | TRBJ2-3 | . | TRBV5-4 | TGTGCCAGCAGCTTAACTAGGTTTGCAGATACGCAGTATTTT | CASSLTRFADTQYF